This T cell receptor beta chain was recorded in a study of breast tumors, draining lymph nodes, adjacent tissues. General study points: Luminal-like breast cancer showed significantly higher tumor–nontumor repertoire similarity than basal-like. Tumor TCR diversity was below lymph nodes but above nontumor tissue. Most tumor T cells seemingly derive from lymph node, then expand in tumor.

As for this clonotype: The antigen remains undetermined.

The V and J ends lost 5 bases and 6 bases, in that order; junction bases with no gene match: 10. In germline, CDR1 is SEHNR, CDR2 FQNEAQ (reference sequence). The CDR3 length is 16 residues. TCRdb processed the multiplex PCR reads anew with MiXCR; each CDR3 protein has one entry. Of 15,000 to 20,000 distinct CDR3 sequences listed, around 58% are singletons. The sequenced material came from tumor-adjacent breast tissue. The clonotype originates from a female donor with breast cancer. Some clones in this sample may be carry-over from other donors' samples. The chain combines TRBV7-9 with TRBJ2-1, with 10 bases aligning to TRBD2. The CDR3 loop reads CASSAPGTSVSNEQFF. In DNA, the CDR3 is TGTGCCAGCAGCGCCCCCGGGACTAGCGTATCCAATGAGCAGTTCTTC. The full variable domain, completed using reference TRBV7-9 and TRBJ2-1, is DTGVSQNPRHKITKRGQNVTFRCDPISEHNRLYWYRQTLGQGPEFLTYFQNEAQLEKSRLLSDRFSAERPKGSFSTLEIQRTEQGDSAMYLCASSAPGTSVSNEQFFGPGTRLTVL.